This TCR beta chain was observed in a study of blood T cell repertoires in COVID-19. Study in general: Nucleic acid was either cDNA or gDNA, and it came from T cells, B-cell-depleted T cells, or PBMCs.

The repertoire was sequenced with immunoSEQ multiplex PCR; TCRdb's copy has only in-frame clones and lacks some. Here the sample spans around 73,000 clones, roughly four fifths being singletons. Enrollment of patients from Seattle took place during active infection, with longitudinal follow-up. This CDR3 comprises 13 residues. V lost 6 bases to trimming and J lost 7 bases, with 13 bases between them. Germline CDR1 reads SGHTA; CDR2 reads FQGNSA. V and J are TRBV7-2 and TRBJ1-3; D remains unclear. Sequenced input: peripheral blood. This sequence was found in a man in his 70s with COVID-19, enrolled during active disease. CDR3 amino acids: CASRRMAGNTIYF. CDR3 in DNA: TGTGCCAGCAGAAGAATGGCGGGGAACACCATATATTTT.